This is a list of T cell receptor beta chains from one sample in a study of blood T cell repertoires in COVID-19. Sequencing used immunoSEQ multiplex PCR; TCRdb keeps in-frame clones, though not all of them. The repertoire holds under 250,000 clones, 88% seen once, with 6% to 6.5% in the top ten. Input material: peripheral blood. These receptors came from a woman aged 25 to 45 with COVID-19, enrolled during active disease. Both conserved end residues are part of each CDR3. D genes are given only for firm matches. Not all rows give a size; the values are once, few, many and, for expanded clones, a class.

size	V	D	J	DNA	CDR3
-	TRBV9	-	TRBJ1-5	TGTGCCAGCAGCGTACACGGAGATAGCAATCAGCCCCAGCATTTT	CASSVHGDSNQPQHF
-	TRBV6-4	-	TRBJ2-7	TGTGCCAGCAGTGACCCGCGCCAGCCCAAGACAGGTCTTGAGCACGAGCAGTACTTC	CASSDPRQPKTGLEHEQYF
once	TRBV24-1	TRBD2	TRBJ2-3	TGTGCCACCAGTGATGAACGGGCTAGCGGGAGGGTGGCAGATACGCAGTATTTT	CATSDERASGRVADTQYF
-	TRBV19	-	TRBJ1-2	TGTGCCAGTAGGGTCCCGGGAGAGGTGGACGGCTACACCTTC	CASRVPGEVDGYTF
once	TRBV29-1	-	TRBJ1-5	TGCAGCACCCGAACGGAGGATCAGCCCCAGCATTTT	CSTRTEDQPQHF
-	TRBV6-5	TRBD2	TRBJ2-1	TGTGCCAGCTCCAAGGGGCGGGGGACTTACAATGAGCAGTTCTTC	CASSKGRGTYNEQFF
-	TRBV24-1	-	TRBJ2-3	TGTGCCACCGCAGATACAGATACGCAGTATTTT	CATADTDTQYF
-	TRBV24-1	-	TRBJ2-1	TGTGCCACCAGTGATTTGACCGGTGAGCAGTTCTTC	CATSDLTGEQFF
few	TRBV6-2/TRBV6-3	TRBD2	TRBJ2-7	TGTGCCAGCAGTTACGTAGCGGGGCCTTACGAGCAGTACTTC	CASSYVAGPYEQYF
-	TRBV27	-	TRBJ2-3	TGTGCCAGCAGCCTGGCGGGTAACACAGATACGCAGTATTTT	CASSLAGNTDTQYF
-	TRBV29-1	TRBD1	TRBJ2-5	TGCAGCGCCCTCAGGGGGAGCCGACAAGAGACCCAGTACTTC	CSALRGSRQETQYF
few	TRBV7-9	-	TRBJ1-2	TGTGCCAGCAGCTTTACGGACACCTATGGCTACACCTTC	CASSFTDTYGYTF
-	TRBV27	TRBD1	TRBJ1-1	TGTGCCAGCAGTTTTTCACAGGGGGGGAACACTGAAGCTTTCTTT	CASSFSQGGNTEAFF
-	TRBV28	-	TRBJ1-2	TGTGCCAGCAGTTTACCCCATTCGGCCAGGAATTATGGCTACACCTTC	CASSLPHSARNYGYTF
-	TRBV7-9	-	TRBJ2-5	TGTGCCAGCATGGGGCTGGGGGAGACCCAGTACTTC	CASMGLGETQYF
-	TRBV10-3	TRBD1	TRBJ2-7	TGTGCCATCACCCAGACAGGGGGCCTCTCCTACGAGCAGTACTTC	CAITQTGGLSYEQYF
-	TRBV19	TRBD1	TRBJ2-5	TGTGCCAGTAGTACCCGGACAGGGGAGCAAGAGACCCAGTACTTC	CASSTRTGEQETQYF
-	TRBV2	-	TRBJ2-1	TGTGCCAGCAGTGTTACTCCCCGAGCGTTCGATGAGCAGTTCTTC	CASSVTPRAFDEQFF
-	TRBV19	TRBD1	TRBJ1-6	TGTGCCAGTAGGGACAGGGACAATTTTTCACCCCTCCACTTT	CASRDRDNFSPLHF
-	TRBV18	-	TRBJ1-2	TGTGCCAGCTCACCACCGAGTGTTCGGGGATATGGCTACACCTTC	CASSPPSVRGYGYTF
-	TRBV5-1	-	TRBJ2-2	TGCGCCAGCAGCTCCGGGACTGGGAACACCGGGGAGCTGTTTTTT	CASSSGTGNTGELFF
-	TRBV5-6	-	TRBJ2-5	TGTGCCAGCAGCCTGGTGGCCACCCGAGAGACCCAGTACTTC	CASSLVATRETQYF
-	TRBV6-2/TRBV6-3	TRBD2	TRBJ2-4	TGTGCCAGCAGTTCACTAGCGGGGTTTGGCATTCAGTACTTC	CASSSLAGFGIQYF
-	TRBV30	TRBD2	TRBJ2-2	TGTGCCTGGAGTAACAAACCAGGACTAGCGGGAGGGCCCACCGGGGAGCTGTTTTTT	CAWSNKPGLAGGPTGELFF
-	TRBV6-6	TRBD1	TRBJ1-5	TGTGCCAGCAGAAGGTGGGGACAGGGATTAGGTCAGCCCCAGCATTTT	CASRRWGQGLGQPQHF
-	TRBV7-2	-	TRBJ1-4	TGTGCCAGCAGCTTAGTTCCAGGGACTAATGAAAAACTGTTTTTT	CASSLVPGTNEKLFF
-	TRBV11-2	TRBD1	TRBJ2-7	TGTGCCAGCAAAGGTATGCTAGGGACAGGGAGTCACGAGCAGTACTTC	CASKGMLGTGSHEQYF